Below are 28 T cell receptor beta chains sequenced from a single sample in a study of blood T cell repertoires in COVID-19. Produced via immunoSEQ multiplex PCR; TCRdb's table is partial and in-frame only. The data contain about 110,000 clones, about 91% of them singletons. The sample consisted of peripheral blood. Every receptor here comes from a man aged 50-60 years with active or convalescent COVID-19.

CDR3 nucleotides: TGTGCCAGCAGTTACTCGACAGGGAAGAAGGAGACCCAGTACTTC. Its protein product is CASSYSTGKKETQYF. The rearrangement uses TRBV6-5 and TRBJ2-5, with 7 nucleotides matching TRBD1. Germline V lookup: CDR1 MNHEY, CDR2 SVGAGI. After removal of 0 bases from V and 5 bases from J, the junction contained 6 bases not matched to a gene. The CDR3 has 15 amino acids.

This clone was observed a single time. The chain combines TRBV2 with TRBJ2-5; 7 nucleotides align to TRBD2. V was clipped by 9 bases and J by 5 bases; unmatched bases: 9. This CDR3 is 13 amino acids long. The germline V gene encodes CDR1 SNHLY and CDR2 FYNNEI. The CDR3 sequence is CASSREWGETQYF. CDR3 sequence (DNA): TGTGCCAGTTCGCGGGAGTGGGGTGAGACCCAGTACTTC.

The genes are TRBV24-1 and TRBJ1-5; possibly TRBD1 for D (6 bases). The ends were cut back, 9 bases at V and 0 bases at J, with 8 bases in the middle. The CDR3 loop spans 13 amino acids. The germline V gene encodes CDR1 KGHDR and CDR2 SFDVKD. The CDR3 here is CATQGLSNQPQHF. The CDR3 region has the DNA TGTGCCACCCAGGGGCTTAGCAATCAGCCCCAGCATTTT.

The V and J genes are TRBV9 and TRBJ1-2; a weak D match, TRBD1 (6 bases). Germline-derived CDR1 and CDR2 are SGDLS and YYNGEE. V lost 4 bases and J lost 8, with 15 bases in between. This CDR3 comprises 13 residues. CDR3 sequence reads: CASSLGGEGGYTF. CDR3 sequence (DNA): TGTGCCAGCAGCCTTGGGGGCGAGGGCGGCTACACCTTC.

J is TRBJ1-2 and V is TRBV7-2, with a possible D match to TRBD1 (6 bases). Germline CDR1 and CDR2: SGHTA and FQGNSA. The CDR3 consists of 14 residues. V dropped 5 bases and J dropped 2 bases, with 12 bases sitting between them. In nucleotides, the CDR3 is TGTGCCAGCAGCAACAGGGCTACAAACTATGGCTACACCTTC. Translation gives CASSNRATNYGYTF.

V is TRBV5-4 and J is TRBJ2-1, with D possibly matching TRBD2 (6 bases). The CDR3 sequence is 16 residues long. V lost 3 bases to trimming and J lost 6 bases, with 19 bases between them. Per the germline V gene, CDR1 is SGHNT and CDR2 is YYREEE (reference sequence). The CDR3 region is CASSSGRVWRGNEQFF. The CDR3 coding sequence is TGTGCCAGCAGCTCGGGTCGGGTCTGGCGGGGCAATGAGCAGTTCTTC.

A single count supports this clone. The chain is built from TRBV3-1 (or the pseudogene TRBV3-2) and TRBJ2-5; 7 bases are shared with TRBD1. Trimming cost V 2 bases and J 5 bases; bases outside gene matches: 8. This CDR3 is 15 amino acids long. CDR1 and CDR2 (germline): LGHDT, YNNKEL (reference sequence). The CDR3: CASSQYRGLGETQYF. CDR3 nucleotide sequence: TGTGCCAGCAGCCAATACAGGGGTTTGGGCGAGACCCAGTACTTC.

Notes on this clone: The sample holds other DNA sequences that translate to the same CDR3. The chain employs TRBV30 and TRBJ2-7; no reliable D call. The germline V gene has CDR1 GTSNPN and CDR2 SVGIG (reference sequence). This CDR3 is built from 11 residues. Trimming removed 0 bases from V and 4 bases from J, with 4 bases in between. CDR3 protein: CAWSVAYEQYF. In DNA form, the CDR3 reads TGTGCCTGGAGTGTCGCGTACGAGCAGTACTTC.

The rearrangement uses TRBV5-6 and TRBJ1-6; 7 bases align to TRBD1. Germline trimming cut 4 bases from V and 10 bases from J; bases unmatched to any gene: 8. The CDR3 spans 14 residues. Germline CDR1 reads SGHDT; CDR2 reads YYEEEE. CDR3 coding DNA: TGTGCCAGCAGCCCCCGTGGCAGGGGGTCACCCCTCCACTTT. Residues: CASSPRGRGSPLHF.

J is TRBJ1-2 and V is TRBV27, with 10 positions matching TRBD1. Per the germline V gene, CDR1 is MNHEY and CDR2 is SMNVEV (reference sequence). V lost 6 bases to trimming and J lost 7 bases; unmatched junction nucleotides: 5. The length of the CDR3 is 13 residues. This chain's CDR3 is CASSKTGGLGYTF. CDR3 nucleotide sequence: TGTGCCAGCAGCAAGACAGGGGGCCTTGGCTACACCTTC.

The J gene is TRBJ1-1, the V gene TRBV6-5; D gene uncertain. Germline V gives CDR1 MNHEY, CDR2 SVGAGI. The CDR3 has 14 amino acids. The V end lost 7 bases, the J end lost 1 base, and 13 bases lay between the germline ends. The CDR3 sequence: CASTSNRENTEAFF. The CDR3 DNA follows: TGTGCCAGCACCTCAAACAGAGAGAACACTGAAGCTTTCTTT.

The chain links TRBV6-5 to TRBJ1-2, with TRBD1 identical over 7 bases. The germline CDR1 and CDR2 sequences are MNHEY and SVGAGI. The CDR3 length is 14 residues. Losses at the gene ends were 5 bases for V and 0 bases for J; bases not matched to a gene: 3. The CDR3 nucleotides are TGTGCCAGCAGTAGACAGGGCGCTAACTATGGCTACACCTTC. Translation: CASSRQGANYGYTF.

The CDR3 loop reads CASSWSDRSNQPQHF. In DNA form, the CDR3 reads TGTGCCAGTAGCTGGAGCGACAGGAGCAATCAGCCCCAGCATTTT. V gene TRBV19 combines with J gene TRBJ1-5; the D gene is possibly TRBD1 (6 bases). Germline CDR1 and CDR2: LNHDA and SQIVND (reference sequence). Trimming removed 6 bases from V and 1 base from J, with 13 bases in between. CDR3 length: 15 amino acids. Combining the CDR3 with reference TRBV19 and TRBJ1-5 gives the whole variable domain DGGITQSPKYLFRKEGQNVTLSCEQNLNHDAMYWYRQDPGQGLRLIYYSQIVNDFQKGDIAEGYSVSREKKESFPLTVTSAQKNPTAFYLCASSWSDRSNQPQHFGDGTRLSIL.

This chain links TRBV7-9 with TRBJ2-7; 9 bases line up with TRBD1. Trimming took 5 bases from V and 6 from J; bases not matched to a gene: 11. Germline CDR1 is SEHNR and CDR2 is FQNEAQ (reference sequence). CDR3 length equals 15 residues. In DNA, the CDR3 is TGTGCCAGCAGCGTCCGGGACAGGGAGGTAATCGAGCAGTACTTC. It translates to CASSVRDREVIEQYF.

This clone was counted a single time. The chain couples TRBV4-3 to TRBJ2-7, with 8 nucleotides matching TRBD2. The trim removed 3 bases at V and 4 bases at J, leaving 5 bases unmatched. The germline V gene encodes CDR1 LGHNA and CDR2 YSLEER. The CDR3 is made up of 14 amino acids. The CDR3 loop is CASSQNSGRYEQYF. DNA for the CDR3: TGCGCCAGCAGCCAGAACAGCGGGAGATACGAGCAGTACTTC.

Written as DNA, the CDR3 is TGTGCCAGCACCCAACTATTCCGGGACTGGGGCTACGAGCAGTACTTC. Translating it yields CASTQLFRDWGYEQYF. The chain employs TRBV5-6 and TRBJ2-7, with a possible D match to TRBD2 (6 bases). Germline V CDR1 and CDR2: SGHDT, YYEEEE. The CDR3 loop spans 16 amino acids. V dropped 6 bases and J dropped 3 bases, with 22 bases sitting between them.

This clone was seen just once. This chain links TRBV7-9 with TRBJ1-6; D may be TRBD1 (6 bases). Germline V lookup: CDR1 SEHNR, CDR2 FQNEAQ (reference sequence). CDR3 length: 15 amino acids. V lost 0 bases to trimming and J lost 7 bases, with 10 bases between them. CDR3 nucleotide sequence: TGTGCCAGCAGCTTAGCATCAGGGGCGAATTCACCCCTCCACTTT. Amino acid sequence: CASSLASGANSPLHF. Full variable domain (rest looked up from reference TRBV7-9 and TRBJ1-6): DTGVSQNPRHKITKRGQNVTFRCDPISEHNRLYWYRQTLGQGPEFLTYFQNEAQLEKSRLLSDRFSAERPKGSFSTLEIQRTEQGDSAMYLCASSLASGANSPLHFGNGTRLTVT.

The chain joins TRBV6-5 to TRBJ1-5, with TRBD1 identical over 9 bases. Germline V CDR1 and CDR2: MNHEY, SVGAGI. V trimming: 2 bases; J trimming: 7 bases; junction bases outside the gene matches: 6. The CDR3 length is 15 residues. The CDR3 sequence is CASSYRTGVAQPQHF. In DNA form, the CDR3 reads TGTGCCAGCAGTTACCGGACAGGGGTGGCGCAGCCCCAGCATTTT.

The V gene is TRBV7-2, the J gene TRBJ2-1; perhaps TRBD2 as D (6 bases). The CDR3 is made up of 15 amino acids. V lost 2 bases and J lost 7, with 15 bases in between. The germline V gene has CDR1 SGHTA and CDR2 FQGNSA. This CDR3 reads CASSLTGGEWNEQFF. The CDR3, as DNA: TGTGCCAGCAGCTTAACTGGCGGGGAGTGGAATGAGCAGTTCTTC.

The chain links TRBV5-4 to TRBJ2-7; 7 nucleotides agree with TRBD2. Unmatched junction bases numbered 3, after V lost 0 bases and J lost 3 bases. The length of the CDR3 is 14 residues. Germline CDR1 reads SGHNT; CDR2 reads YYREEE (reference sequence). CDR3 loop: CASSLEGGIYEQYF. DNA for the CDR3: TGTGCCAGCAGCTTGGAGGGAGGGATCTACGAGCAGTACTTC.

The chain joins TRBV10-1 to TRBJ2-5; a possible D gene is TRBD1 (5 bases). With 0 bases removed from V and 4 bases from J, the gap between germline ends came to 6 bases. Germline CDR1 and CDR2: WNHNN and SYGVQD (reference sequence). This CDR3 spans 13 amino acids. CDR3 sequence (DNA): TGCGCCAGCAGTGAGTCAGGGGTAGAGACCCAGTACTTC. Translation gives CASSESGVETQYF.

This chain joins TRBV28 and TRBJ2-1; D not certain. The V and J ends lost 5 bases and 0 bases respectively, with 8 bases between them. This CDR3 is built from 14 residues. CDR1 and CDR2 from the germline V gene are MDHEN and SYDVKM. The CDR3 coding sequence is TGTGCCAGCAGTCACAGTTACTCCTACAATGAGCAGTTCTTC. It codes for CASSHSYSYNEQFF.

The chain has TRBV4-3 and TRBJ2-2, with 11 nucleotides matching TRBD2. The CDR3 loop spans 19 amino acids. The V gene's germline CDR1 is LGHNA and CDR2 YSLEER. The ends lost 0 bases at V and 2 bases at J; junction bases unmatched: 8. Here the CDR3 DNA reads TGCGCCAGCAGCCAAGACCGGACTAGCGGGTGGACCAACACCGGGGAGCTGTTTTTT. This gives the protein CASSQDRTSGWTNTGELFF.

This chain connects TRBV4-2 to TRBJ2-1, with D possibly TRBD2 on 5 matching bases. V lost 0 bases and J lost 2, with 11 bases in between. The CDR3 is made up of 16 amino acids. CDR1 is LGHNA and CDR2 is YNFKEQ in the germline V gene. This CDR3 reads CASSQDGDYTYNEQFF. CDR3 nucleotides: TGTGCCAGCAGCCAAGATGGAGACTATACCTACAATGAGCAGTTCTTC.

The sample holds a few counts of this clone. The chain recombines TRBV4-3 with TRBJ1-5, with a weak D call TRBD1 (6 bases). From germline, CDR1 is LGHNA and CDR2 YSLEER. The CDR3 consists of 15 residues. Deletions cut 2 bases from V and 5 bases from J, with 13 bases between. The CDR3 loop reads CASSQRAGVYQPQHF. CDR3 sequence (DNA): TGCGCCAGCAGCCAACGCGCAGGGGTCTATCAGCCCCAGCATTTT.

The V call is TRBV6-1, the J call TRBJ1-5, with D hard to call. Germline lookup yields CDR1 MNHNS and CDR2 SASEGT. Trimming removed 3 bases from V and 4 bases from J, with 4 bases in between. CDR3 length: 12 amino acids. The DNA for the CDR3 is TGTGCCAGCAGTGACCCTAATCAGCCCCAGCATTTT. Translation gives CASSDPNQPQHF.

This clone was counted once. The V and J genes are TRBV9 and TRBJ2-1, with D maybe TRBD2 (5 bases). The CDR3 runs to 11 residues. The V end lost 7 bases, the J end lost 8 bases, and 10 bases lay between the germline ends. Germline-derived CDR1 and CDR2 are SGDLS and YYNGEE. This CDR3 is CASGSGYEQFF. The CDR3 nucleotides read TGTGCCAGCGGGAGTGGCTATGAGCAGTTCTTC.

The genes are TRBV7-2 and TRBJ2-7, with 7 bases identical to TRBD1. Germline-derived CDR1 and CDR2 are SGHTA and FQGNSA. This CDR3 has 14 amino acids. With V trimmed by 1 base and J by 5 bases, 5 bases remained unmatched. The CDR3 here is CASSLVGQAHEQYF. The CDR3 DNA sequence: TGTGCCAGCAGCTTAGTCGGACAGGCCCACGAGCAGTACTTC.